What follows are 30 T cell receptor beta chains derived from one specimen sequenced in a study of lymphopenia after photon versus proton radiotherapy. The data were produced by immunoSEQ multiplex PCR, yet TCRdb's version contains in-frame clones alone and is incomplete. This table holds about 61,000 clones, approximately 83% found once. The sample consisted of peripheral blood, taken from a patient treated with photon-based radiotherapy. The receptors stem from a man in his forties with gastric cancer.

The chain carries TRBV11-2 and TRBJ2-5; possible D gene TRBD1, 6 bases. This CDR3 contains 16 residues. Trimming removed 0 bases at V and 4 bases at J, with 15 bases between. The germline V gene encodes CDR1 SGHAT and CDR2 FQNNGV. CDR3 sequence (DNA): TGTGCCAGCAGCTTAGATCCCGGTGGGGGCGGAGAGACCCAGTACTTC. It yields the protein CASSLDPGGGGETQYF.

The V and J genes are TRBV4-3 and TRBJ2-7; tentatively, D is TRBD1 or TRBD2 (5 bases each). With 3 bases removed from V and 7 bases from J, the gap between germline ends came to 16 bases. The CDR3 has 14 amino acids. Looked up from germline, CDR1 is LGHNA and CDR2 is YSLEER. The CDR3 reads CASSHGTGSEEQYF. In DNA, the CDR3 is TGCGCCAGCAGCCACGGGACCGGGTCTGAAGAGCAGTACTTC.

The V and J genes are TRBV30 and TRBJ1-2; D is perhaps TRBD1 (5 bases). Germline V gene lookup returns CDR1 GTSNPN and CDR2 SVGIG (reference sequence). The CDR3 loop spans 12 amino acids. V lost 6 bases to trimming and J lost 4 bases, with 12 bases between them. Written as DNA, the CDR3 is TGTGCCTGTGCGGGGGTAGGCTATGGCTACACCTTC. Its protein product is CACAGVGYGYTF.

The V gene is TRBV4-1, the J gene TRBJ1-4; D is ambiguous. This CDR3 contains 15 residues. Deletions cut 1 base from V and 7 bases from J, with 13 bases between. The germline gives CDR1 MGHRA, CDR2 YSYEKL. CDR3 DNA: TGCGCCAGCAGCCAAGGAGGAGGGAAGGGTGAAAAACTGTTTTTT. Translating it yields CASSQGGGKGEKLFF.

The DNA of the CDR3 is TGCGCCAGCTTAATTGGGGGGGTTTCAGGTGAAGCTTTCTTT. As protein: CASLIGGVSGEAFF. The chain combines TRBV10-2 with TRBJ1-1; D may be TRBD1 (5 bases). This CDR3 region has 14 residues. The germline V gene has CDR1 WSHSY and CDR2 SAAADI. The germline V and J ends were trimmed by 8 bases and 7 bases, with 20 bases remaining between them.

The chain uses TRBV7-9 and TRBJ1-4; D call uncertain. The CDR3 has 15 amino acids. In germline, CDR1 is SEHNR, CDR2 FQNEAQ (reference sequence). Trimming stripped 4 bases from V and 4 bases from J, with 13 bases between. The CDR3 is CASSSPVGLNEKLFF. CDR3 in DNA: TGTGCCAGCAGCTCTCCCGTTGGTCTTAATGAAAAACTGTTTTTT.

This clone was found once. CDR3 in DNA: TGTGCCAGCAGCGGTACCCCCAGCTCTGGGGCCAACGTCCTGACTTTC. Translated, it gives CASSGTPSSGANVLTF. The genes are TRBV13 and TRBJ2-6; no reliable D call. Germline V CDR1 and CDR2: PRHDT, FYEKMQ (reference sequence). Trimming stripped 5 bases from V and 0 bases from J, with 11 bases between. CDR3 size: 16 residues. The variable domain in full, with the rest retrieved from reference TRBV13 and TRBJ2-6, is AAGVIQSPRHLIKEKRETATLKCYPIPRHDTVYWYQQGPGQDPQFLISFYEKMQSDKGSIPDRFSAQQFSDYHSELNMSSLELGDSALYFCASSGTPSSGANVLTFGAGSRLTVL.

This clone was recorded a few times. This sequence joins TRBV11-1 and TRBJ2-3, with 8 bases aligning to TRBD1. V lost 0 bases and J lost 5; bases outside the gene matches: 16. This CDR3 region has 19 residues. Germline lookup yields CDR1 SGHAT and CDR2 FQDESV (reference sequence). The CDR3 DNA reads as TGTGCCAGCAGCTTAGCAATACCCACCGGTGGACAGGGCGGAGATACGCAGTATTTT. This sequence encodes CASSLAIPTGGQGGDTQYF. Supplemented by reference TRBV11-1 and TRBJ2-3, the full variable domain reads EAEVAQSPRYKITEKSQAVAFWCDPISGHATLYWYRQILGQGPELLVQFQDESVVDDSQLPKDRFSAERLKGVDSTLKIQPAELGDSAMYLCASSLAIPTGGQGGDTQYFGPGTRLTVL.

The J gene is TRBJ1-5, the V gene TRBV4-2; no reliable D call. Germline loops: CDR1 LGHNA, CDR2 YNFKEQ. The V gene lost 6 bases and the J gene lost 0 bases, with 15 bases spanning the gap. The CDR3 runs to 16 residues. Here the CDR3 reads CASSPSLGYSNQPQHF. The CDR3 DNA sequence: TGTGCCAGCAGTCCGTCGTTGGGTTATAGCAATCAGCCCCAGCATTTT.

V and J are TRBV9 and TRBJ2-2; 11 positions agree with TRBD1. The ends lost 3 bases at V and 4 bases at J; junction bases unmatched: 5. CDR1 SGDLS and CDR2 YYNGEE come from the germline V gene. The CDR3 length is 16 residues. CDR3 sequence: CASSASGTGGTGELFF. The CDR3 DNA reads as TGTGCCAGCAGCGCCTCCGGGACAGGGGGCACCGGGGAGCTGTTTTTT. The entire variable domain, with the rest obtained from reference TRBV9 and TRBJ2-2, is as follows: DSGVTQTPKHLITATGQRVTLRCSPRSGDLSVYWYQQSLDQGLQFLIQYYNGEERAKGNILERFSAQQFPDLHSELNLSSLELGDSALYFCASSASGTGGTGELFFGEGSRLTVL.

CDR3 loop: CASSLVGEGTGELFF. The CDR3, as DNA: TGCGCCAGCAGCTTGGTTGGGGAGGGCACCGGGGAGCTGTTTTTT. The chain joins TRBV5-1 to TRBJ2-2, with 7 bases identical to TRBD2. Germline CDR1 is SGHRS and CDR2 is YFSETQ. The CDR3 sequence is 15 residues long. Trimming cost V 0 bases and J 4 bases; bases outside gene matches: 3.

This chain links TRBV4-1 with TRBJ2-3; D not certain. CDR3 length: 15 amino acids. Germline CDR1 and CDR2: MGHRA and YSYEKL. Deletions cut 0 bases from V and 5 bases from J, with 12 bases between. Written as DNA, the CDR3 is TGCGCCAGCAGCCAAGACATGGTAAGACTAGATACGCAGTATTTT. It is translated as CASSQDMVRLDTQYF.

The chain carries TRBV9 and TRBJ1-2, with D tentatively TRBD1 (6 bases). The CDR3 totals 15 residues. The V and J ends lost 5 bases and 3 bases respectively, with 17 bases between them. Germline V lookup: CDR1 SGDLS, CDR2 YYNGEE. Here the CDR3 DNA reads TGTGCCAGCAGTGGAAAACAGGGAGGGCACTATGGCTACACCTTC. This codes for CASSGKQGGHYGYTF.

The chain has TRBV27 and TRBJ2-6, with D possibly TRBD1 on 5 matching bases. The CDR3 extends over 18 amino acids. Trimming shortened V by 5 bases and J by 0 bases, and 17 bases separated the two germline ends. Germline V CDR1 and CDR2: MNHEY, SMNVEV (reference sequence). The CDR3 DNA reads as TGTGCCAGCAGTACATATCCCCTCGACAGCTCTGGGGCCAACGTCCTGACTTTC. It translates to CASSTYPLDSSGANVLTF.

This clone was seen ten or more times. V gene TRBV4-2 combines with J gene TRBJ2-7; 9 nucleotides match TRBD1. Looked up from germline, CDR1 is LGHNA and CDR2 is YNFKEQ. The CDR3 has 17 amino acids. V shed 0 bases, J shed 3 bases, and the junction held 9 bases outside the gene matches. The CDR3 bases are TGTGCCAGCAGCCAAGAGGGAGGCGAGGACAGGGGCTACGAGCAGTACTTC. This encodes CASSQEGGEDRGYEQYF.

V usage is TRBV23-1 and J usage is TRBJ2-7; no reliable D call. TRBV23-1 is flagged as an ORF with uncertain function. The CDR3 loop spans 15 amino acids. V was clipped by 0 bases and J by 2 bases, with 11 bases between them. In DNA form, the CDR3 reads TGCGCCAGCAGTCAATCGAGTTCCCGAGCCTACGAGCAGTACTTC. Amino acids: CASSQSSSRAYEQYF.

J is TRBJ1-4 and V is TRBV4-1; possibly TRBD1 for D (5 bases). V lost 4 bases and J lost 0, with 12 bases in between. Germline V lookup: CDR1 MGHRA, CDR2 YSYEKL. The length of the CDR3 is 16 residues. The DNA for the CDR3 is TGCGCCAGCAGCCTAAGGACACTCTCAACTAATGAAAAACTGTTTTTT. Translation: CASSLRTLSTNEKLFF.

In DNA form, the CDR3 reads TGTGCCAGCAGCTTAAACGCGGGGGGGGGAGATACGCAGTATTTT. The encoded protein is CASSLNAGGGDTQYF. This chain joins TRBV7-8 and TRBJ2-3; 9 bases are shared with TRBD2. CDR1 is SGHVS, CDR2 FQNEAQ, per germline. The CDR3 sequence is 15 residues long. The junction had 5 bases not matched to a gene; V was cut back by 2 bases and J by 5 bases.

This chain uses TRBV30 with TRBJ2-7, with 9 bases lining up with TRBD2. The CDR3 is 17 residues long. V lost 2 bases to trimming and J lost 3 bases; unmatched junction nucleotides: 14. CDR1 and CDR2 (germline): GTSNPN, SVGIG (reference sequence). The CDR3 sequence is CAWSPPGGRGGNYEQYF. CDR3 nucleotides: TGTGCCTGGAGTCCCCCCGGTGGGCGGGGGGGGAACTACGAGCAGTACTTC.

This chain connects TRBV5-4 to TRBJ2-7; unclear D gene. Trimming took 5 bases from V and 4 from J, leaving 7 bases between them. The CDR3 is made up of 11 amino acids. Germline V lookup: CDR1 SGHNT, CDR2 YYREEE (reference sequence). CDR3 coding DNA: TGTGCCAGCAGTAATCGATACGAGCAGTACTTC. Translation gives CASSNRYEQYF.

The chain uses TRBV19 and TRBJ2-1; maybe TRBD2 (5 bases). The CDR3 is 14 amino acids. The germline CDR1 and CDR2 sequences are LNHDA and SQIVND (reference sequence). Trimming took 6 bases from V and 7 from J, leaving 16 bases between them. The CDR3, as DNA: TGTGCCAGTAGCCCTTGGAGGACGGCAAATGAGCAGTTCTTC. Protein: CASSPWRTANEQFF.

The sample holds one count of this clone. The chain recombines TRBV4-1 with TRBJ2-6, with 7 bases that match TRBD1. The V gene end was trimmed by 4 bases and the J gene end by 8 bases; junction bases not matched to a gene: 8. In germline, CDR1 is MGHRA, CDR2 YSYEKL. The CDR3 has 15 amino acids. The CDR3 spells CASSPDRFSSNVLTF. CDR3 nucleotides: TGCGCCAGCAGCCCGGACAGGTTTTCGTCCAACGTCCTGACTTTC.

This clone was seen only once. The V and J genes are TRBV6-1 and TRBJ1-4; maybe TRBD1 (5 bases). Germline V gene data show CDR1 as MNHNS and CDR2 as SASEGT. V was shortened by 5 bases and J by 4 bases, with 11 bases between the two germline ends. The CDR3 contains 14 residues. The CDR3 is CASSPDRYNEKLFF. CDR3 bases: TGTGCCAGCAGTCCCGACAGATATAATGAAAAACTGTTTTTT.

This clone was observed a handful of times. A junction boundary mismatches the germline segment, possibly from a read error. The V and J genes are TRBV18 and TRBJ2-3; either TRBD1 or TRBD2 may supply D (6 bases each). Germline V gene sequence: CDR1 KGHSH, CDR2 LQKENI. CDR3 length: 12 amino acids. CDR3 amino acids: CASSRGQDTQYF. The CDR3 coding sequence is TGTGCCAGTTCACGGGGGCAAGATACGCAGTATTTT.

The rearrangement uses TRBV5-4 and TRBJ1-2; possibly TRBD1 for D (6 bases). Looked up from germline, CDR1 is SGHNT and CDR2 is YYREEE (reference sequence). V lost 0 bases and J lost 4, with 16 bases in between. The CDR3 totals 16 residues. The DNA of the CDR3 is TGTGCCAGCAGCTTGGACCCCTTACAGGGAGGCTATGGCTACACCTTC. This translates into CASSLDPLQGGYGYTF.

This clone was observed once. The CDR3 bases are TGTGCCAGCAGCCGCCCAGAGACGGACGATCATACGCAGTATTTT. Amino acids: CASSRPETDDHTQYF. The rearrangement links TRBV4-2 to TRBJ2-3, with D unresolved. V dropped 4 bases and J dropped 7 bases, with 18 bases sitting between them. The CDR3 extends over 15 amino acids. Germline V gene sequence: CDR1 LGHNA, CDR2 YNFKEQ.

The CDR3 region is CASSIFEYYNQPQHF. The CDR3 DNA reads TGTGCCAGTAGTATCTTTGAGTACTACAATCAGCCCCAGCATTTT. V gene TRBV19 combines with J gene TRBJ1-5; D unresolved. The CDR3 is 15 residues long. Germline lookup yields CDR1 LNHDA and CDR2 SQIVND (reference sequence). V was shortened by 3 bases and J by 3 bases, with 12 bases between the two germline ends. Using reference TRBV19 and TRBJ1-5 for the parts outside the CDR3, the full variable domain is DGGITQSPKYLFRKEGQNVTLSCEQNLNHDAMYWYRQDPGQGLRLIYYSQIVNDFQKGDIAEGYSVSREKKESFPLTVTSAQKNPTAFYLCASSIFEYYNQPQHFGDGTRLSIL.

The CDR3 DNA reads TGTGCCAGCAGCCCGGGGACTAGCGGGGGGCCTCTCCAAGAGACCCAGTACTTC. This sequence encodes CASSPGTSGGPLQETQYF. J is TRBJ2-5 and V is TRBV5-4, with 15 bases matching TRBD2. V lost 4 bases and J lost 1; bases outside the gene matches: 8. The germline gives CDR1 SGHNT, CDR2 YYREEE (reference sequence). This CDR3 is built from 18 residues.

This clone was seen just once. The V and J genes are TRBV2 and TRBJ2-1; 8 nucleotides match TRBD1. J gave up 4 bases and V 6 bases, and 5 bases lay outside the gene matches. This CDR3 spans 14 amino acids. Germline V gene data show CDR1 as SNHLY and CDR2 as FYNNEI. CDR3 nucleotide sequence: TGTGCCAGCAGCGACAGGGGAATTTACAATGAGCAGTTCTTC. Encoded protein: CASSDRGIYNEQFF.

This clone was counted a single time. V usage is TRBV4-1 and J usage is TRBJ1-1; D might be TRBD1 (5 bases). Germline loops: CDR1 MGHRA, CDR2 YSYEKL. The V gene lost 1 base and the J gene lost 1 base, with 10 bases spanning the gap. This CDR3 is 15 amino acids long. The CDR3 coding sequence is TGCGCCAGCAGCCAAGGGGCTGGGGGGAACACTGAAGCTTTCTTT. Translation: CASSQGAGGNTEAFF.